This TCR beta chain was captured by sequencing in a study of metastatic and nonmetastatic thyroid tumors. Overall study context: Comparison of repertoires was carried out across blood and tumor or nodule tissue from malignant and benign thyroid patients. Study results and limitations: It was reportedly found that TCR beta diversity was significantly higher in malignant thyroid tumors than in benign nodules, a difference seen in both blood and tumor samples.

The trim removed 0 bases at V and 0 bases at J, leaving 8 bases unmatched. Per germline, CDR1 SGHTA and CDR2 FQGNSA. The CDR3 has 19 residues. This clone has a handful of counts. Antigen unknown. Treatment of any kind had been given to no patient before thyroid surgery. The authors' processing: In papillary thyroid cancer, a distant-metastasis classifier was built using CDR3 differences across clinicopathological groups. TCRdb redid the clone calls on the PCR reads using MiXCR. These V and J calls originate from TCRdb's pipeline instead of the authors' own analysis. The sample holds some 23,000 clones; roughly 9.7% are singletons and the top ten take 30%.

V gene TRBV7-2 combines with J gene TRBJ2-5; 12 positions match TRBD2. The source of this sequence is a female donor with papillary thyroid cancer or a benign thyroid nodule (not recorded which). Some clones in this sample may be carry-over from other donors' samples. Material: blood. CDR3 DNA: TGTGCCAGCAGCTTAGCGCAGAGGACTAGCGGGGTTAACCAAGAGACCCAGTACTTC. It specifies CASSLAQRTSGVNQETQYF.